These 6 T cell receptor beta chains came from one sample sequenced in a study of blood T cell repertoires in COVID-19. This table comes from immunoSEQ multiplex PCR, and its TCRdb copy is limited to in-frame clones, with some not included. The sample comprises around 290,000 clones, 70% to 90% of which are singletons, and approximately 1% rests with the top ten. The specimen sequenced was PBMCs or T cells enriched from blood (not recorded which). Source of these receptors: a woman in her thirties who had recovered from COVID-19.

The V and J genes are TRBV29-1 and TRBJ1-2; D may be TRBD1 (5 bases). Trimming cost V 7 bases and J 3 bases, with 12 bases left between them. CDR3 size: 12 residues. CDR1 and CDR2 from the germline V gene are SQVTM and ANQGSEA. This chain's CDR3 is CSALDRYYGYTF. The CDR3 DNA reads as TGCAGCGCCCTCGACAGATACTATGGCTACACCTTC.

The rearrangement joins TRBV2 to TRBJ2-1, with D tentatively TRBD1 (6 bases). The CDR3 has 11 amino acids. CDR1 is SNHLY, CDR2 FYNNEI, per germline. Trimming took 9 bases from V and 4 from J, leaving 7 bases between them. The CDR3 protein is CASTGYNEQFF. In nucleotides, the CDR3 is TGTGCCAGTACAGGGTACAATGAGCAGTTCTTC.

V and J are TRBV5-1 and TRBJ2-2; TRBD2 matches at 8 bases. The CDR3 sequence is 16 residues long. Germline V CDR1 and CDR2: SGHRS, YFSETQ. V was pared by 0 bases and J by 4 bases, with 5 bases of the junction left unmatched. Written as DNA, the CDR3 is TGCGCCAGCAGCTTGGTCTGGCGGGGGGCCACCGGGGAGCTGTTTTTT. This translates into CASSLVWRGATGELFF.

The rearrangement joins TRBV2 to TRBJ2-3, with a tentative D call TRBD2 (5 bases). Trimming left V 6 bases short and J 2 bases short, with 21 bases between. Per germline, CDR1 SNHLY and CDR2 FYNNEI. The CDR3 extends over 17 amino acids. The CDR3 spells CASSDPRLARPTDTQYF. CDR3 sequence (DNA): TGTGCCAGCAGCGATCCTCGCCTAGCTAGGCCCACAGATACGCAGTATTTT.

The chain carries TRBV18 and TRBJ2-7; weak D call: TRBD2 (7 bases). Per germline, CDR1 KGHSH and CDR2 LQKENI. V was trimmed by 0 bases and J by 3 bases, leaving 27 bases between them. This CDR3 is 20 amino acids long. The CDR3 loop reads CASSPPLGGRGGERNYEQYF. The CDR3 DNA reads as TGTGCCAGCTCACCACCTCTGGGGGGGCGCGGAGGTGAAAGGAACTACGAGCAGTACTTC.

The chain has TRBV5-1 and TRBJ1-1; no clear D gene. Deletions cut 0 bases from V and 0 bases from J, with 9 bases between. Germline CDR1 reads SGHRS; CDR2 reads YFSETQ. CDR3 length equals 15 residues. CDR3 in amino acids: CASSLVLSVNTEAFF. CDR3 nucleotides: TGCGCCAGCAGCTTGGTATTGAGTGTGAACACTGAAGCTTTCTTT.